The clone carrying this T cell receptor (beta chain) was counted a single time. The CDR3 sequence is 16 residues long. Germline V gene data show CDR1 as MDHEN and CDR2 as SYDVKM. J lost 2 bases, V lost 6 bases, and 11 bases had no gene match. These data originate in a study of T cell changes during pregnancy in multiple sclerosis. Measured with immunoSEQ multiplex PCR; TCRdb has only the in-frame clones, and not every one. This repertoire shows roughly 85,000 clones, about 89% found once; its top ten account for more than 2.5%. This material consisted of peripheral blood, taken in the first trimester of pregnancy. The sequence was collected from a female donor with multiple sclerosis, enrolled in a pregnancy study. The rearrangement joins TRBV28 to TRBJ2-5, with 8 bases fitting TRBD2. The DNA of the CDR3 is TGTGCCAGCAGCGCAACTAGCGGAAGGGGGCAAGAGACCCAGTACTTC. Translated: CASSATSGRGQETQYF.